Listed below are T cell receptor beta chains from one sample, sequenced in a study of vaccination effects on CD4 cells after COVID-19. The antigens for these receptors are not known. Some clones are missing from TCRdb's copy, which holds only in-frame ones; the method was immunoSEQ multiplex PCR. This table holds approximately 87,000 clones, approximately 81% found once. The input for sequencing was CD4+ T cells from PBMCs cultured with HCoV-229E spike peptides, taken before COVID-19 vaccination. Source of these receptors: a human donor who received a COVID-19 vaccine. Both conserved end residues are trimmed from each CDR3. Each record gives: V gene, CDR3 protein.

>TRBV12-1
ASSPEGGTEAF
>TRBV6-4
ASSDSRGNSPLH
>TRBV18
ASSPRQGRNEKLF
>TRBV19
TSSMDRDQPQH
>TRBV7-2
ASSLVAALSSGNTIY
>TRBV4-1
ASSQEQGNNSPLH
>TRBV3-1/TRBV3-2
ASSQEAYRRNSPLH
>TRBV5-1
ASSSETVTNTEAF
>TRBV30
AWGMVAANTEAF
>TRBV6-5
ASKEFMGGYGYT
>TRBV7-3
ASSPGHSTDTQY
>TRBV11-2
ASSLFSGQGEGAKNIQY
>TRBV6-5
ASSYMYEQF
>TRBV5-6
ASSSLGQGLGNQPQH
>TRBV5-1
ASSPGQGDQPQH
>TRBV7-3
ASSLMASGNALETQY
>TRBV6-5
ASSMNRGAYNEQF
>TRBV18
ASSLLPVRGRTEAF
>TRBV15
ATSRDRAGGHEAF
>TRBV27
ASSYGGGRFGTGELF
>TRBV4-1
ASSRTLGGFGEETQY
>TRBV15
ATSRLRGVTNEKLF
>TRBV5-1
ASSPAIRGSETEAF
>TRBV4-1
ASSRADTGELF
>TRBV5-5
ASSLGQGALNYGYT
>TRBV29-1
SVLPEAF
>TRBV10-3
ATAGSGNTIY
>TRBV28
ASSPSFGQPQH
>TRBV7-9
ASSFSGTNTGELF
>TRBV5-1
ASSSTRDTQY
>TRBV5-1
ASSLVAGNLQETQY
>TRBV28
ASRSGPRTQY
>TRBV18
ASSPRGATDTQY
>TRBV10-1
ASNSGTDNSPLH
>TRBV14
ASSPPGQGHTDTQY
>TRBV3-1/TRBV3-2
ASSQEGRETQY
>TRBV18
ASSRNEGGSYNEQF
>TRBV29-1
SVGRQGESTEAF
>TRBV6-1
ASSSTRVQGYT
>TRBV5-1
ASSLQQGDQPQH
>TRBV10-3
AISGPGNTIY
>TRBV24-1
ATSEPGLAGGRNTGELF